This T cell receptor beta chain was found in a study of T cell responses to AZD1222 COVID-19 vaccine. The study, taken as a whole, reports: Regions left unmutated in variants are reportedly the target of nearly half of spike-specific TCRs. Mostly white British, mostly female donors; authors suggested clonal diversity may be underestimated. Repertoire samples came only from after the peak T cell response.

V shed 4 bases, J shed 4 bases, and the junction held 5 bases outside the gene matches. The CDR3 length is 14 residues. Germline V gene lookup returns CDR1 SGHNT and CDR2 YYREEE (reference sequence). The repertoire was sequenced with immunoSEQ multiplex PCR; TCRdb's copy has only in-frame clones and lacks some. The sample comprises 120,000 to 150,000 clones, about 90% of which are singletons, and roughly 7.6% rests with the top ten. Comments on this clone: Its cognate antigen is unknown.

Sequencing used peripheral blood, obtained 28 days after the second dose of the MenACWY control vaccine. This receptor was obtained from an adult who received the MenACWY meningococcal vaccine as a control. V and J are TRBV5-4 and TRBJ1-1; the match to TRBD1 covers 9 bases. In DNA form, the CDR3 reads TGTGCCAGCAGCGTGCGACAGGGGGGCACTGAAGCTTTCTTT. It codes for CASSVRQGGTEAFF.